The rows below give T cell receptor beta chains drawn from one sample of a study of T cell responses to AZD1222 COVID-19 vaccine. Sequencing was performed with immunoSEQ multiplex PCR; in TCRdb, only in-frame clones are kept and a portion is missing. The sample holds about 170,000 clones, 90% seen once. Sample: peripheral blood, taken on day 0 of AZD1222 vaccination. These receptor sequences come from an adult in good health. Both conserved end residues are part of each CDR3. The D gene is left open where the match is weak. Some rows have no size entry. The others give once, few or many, or a class for an expanded clone.

J gene: TRBJ2-5; V gene: TRBV9; clone size: NA; D gene: TRBD2; CDR3 DNA: TGTGCCAGCAGCACCACTAGCGGGTTTACCCAAGAGACCCAGTACTTC; CDR3 protein: CASSTTSGFTQETQYF
J gene: TRBJ2-5; V gene: TRBV5-1; clone size: NA; D gene: NA; CDR3 DNA: TGCGCCAGCCGACAGGAAGAGACCCAGTACTTC; CDR3 protein: CASRQEETQYF
J gene: TRBJ1-1; V gene: TRBV4-2; clone size: NA; D gene: NA; CDR3 DNA: TGTGCCAGCAGCCCCAACAGGGAGAACACTGAAGCTTTCTTT; CDR3 protein: CASSPNRENTEAFF
J gene: TRBJ2-7; V gene: TRBV29-1; clone size: NA; D gene: NA; CDR3 DNA: TGCAGCGCGAGGACCGTTCGGTTCGAGCAGTACTTC; CDR3 protein: CSARTVRFEQYF
J gene: TRBJ1-4; V gene: TRBV30; clone size: once; D gene: TRBD1; CDR3 DNA: TGTGCCTGGAGTGTAATAGGGGACAGAACTAATGAAAAACTGTTTTTT; CDR3 protein: CAWSVIGDRTNEKLFF
J gene: TRBJ1-6; V gene: TRBV27; clone size: few; D gene: NA; CDR3 DNA: TGTGCCAGCAGCCGGCGGACAGCAAGCCGTCTAAATTCACCCCTCCACTTT; CDR3 protein: CASSRRTASRLNSPLHF
J gene: TRBJ2-2; V gene: TRBV4-3; clone size: NA; D gene: NA; CDR3 DNA: TGCGCCAGCAGCCAAGCGGGGGCTGAGGGGGAGCTGTTTTTT; CDR3 protein: CASSQAGAEGELFF
J gene: TRBJ2-1; V gene: TRBV14; clone size: NA; D gene: TRBD1; CDR3 DNA: TGTGCCAGCAGCCAGGGACAGGGGAAGTGGTACAATGAGCAGTTCTTC; CDR3 protein: CASSQGQGKWYNEQFF
J gene: TRBJ1-1; V gene: TRBV9; clone size: NA; D gene: TRBD1; CDR3 DNA: TGTGCCAGCAGCACAGGGACAGGGGAGATGAACACTGAAGCTTTCTTT; CDR3 protein: CASSTGTGEMNTEAFF
J gene: TRBJ2-7; V gene: TRBV12-3/TRBV12-4; clone size: NA; D gene: TRBD1; CDR3 DNA: TGTGCCAGCAGGGGACAGGGGGTGGGCGAGCAGTACTTC; CDR3 protein: CASRGQGVGEQYF
J gene: TRBJ1-1; V gene: TRBV18; clone size: once; D gene: TRBD1; CDR3 DNA: TGTGCCAGCTCCCCAAACACCGGGACAGGGGTCAGCACTGAAGCTTTCTTT; CDR3 protein: CASSPNTGTGVSTEAFF
J gene: TRBJ2-7; V gene: TRBV11-2; clone size: few; D gene: NA; CDR3 DNA: TGTGCCAGCAGCTTAGAGAGGTCCCAGGGGGGCGAGCAGTACTTC; CDR3 protein: CASSLERSQGGEQYF
J gene: TRBJ2-6; V gene: TRBV5-4; clone size: NA; D gene: NA; CDR3 DNA: TGTGCCAGCAGCACATGGACAGCTGGGGCCAACGTCCTGACTTTC; CDR3 protein: CASSTWTAGANVLTF
J gene: TRBJ1-6; V gene: TRBV4-1; clone size: NA; D gene: NA; CDR3 DNA: TGCGCCAGCAGCCAAGGGGCAGCGAGGGGGAATTCACCCCTCCACTTT; CDR3 protein: CASSQGAARGNSPLHF
J gene: TRBJ1-1; V gene: TRBV7-6; clone size: NA; D gene: NA; CDR3 DNA: TGTGCCAGCAGCTTAGCGCGGAGGGGCAGGGGTGGTGAAGCTTTCTTT; CDR3 protein: CASSLARRGRGGEAFF
J gene: TRBJ2-5; V gene: TRBV6-5; clone size: NA; D gene: TRBD1; CDR3 DNA: TGTGCCAGCAGCCCATTGGACAGGGTACAAGAGACCCAGTACTTC; CDR3 protein: CASSPLDRVQETQYF
J gene: TRBJ1-2; V gene: TRBV5-5; clone size: NA; D gene: NA; CDR3 DNA: TGTGCCAGCAGCTTGGGCCCAGGCCAGGGTGTGGGCTACACCTTC; CDR3 protein: CASSLGPGQGVGYTF
J gene: TRBJ1-5; V gene: TRBV27; clone size: NA; D gene: NA; CDR3 DNA: TGTGCCAGCAGTGTTAAAAGGGGTACCGGCAATCAGCCCCAGCATTTT; CDR3 protein: CASSVKRGTGNQPQHF
J gene: TRBJ2-3; V gene: TRBV9; clone size: NA; D gene: TRBD1; CDR3 DNA: TGTGCCAGCAGCGCGGGGACAGTCACAGATACGCAGTATTTT; CDR3 protein: CASSAGTVTDTQYF
J gene: TRBJ1-2; V gene: TRBV15; clone size: NA; D gene: NA; CDR3 DNA: TGTGCCACCAGCAGAGACAAGACTGACTATGGCTACACCTTC; CDR3 protein: CATSRDKTDYGYTF
J gene: TRBJ2-5; V gene: TRBV7-6; clone size: NA; D gene: TRBD1; CDR3 DNA: TGTGCCAGCAGCAACCCGGGACAGGGTCAAGAGACCCAGTACTTC; CDR3 protein: CASSNPGQGQETQYF
J gene: TRBJ1-2; V gene: TRBV12-3/TRBV12-4; clone size: NA; D gene: NA; CDR3 DNA: TGTGCCAGCAGTTTAGCAGGGTCCGATGGCTACACCTTC; CDR3 protein: CASSLAGSDGYTF
J gene: TRBJ1-2; V gene: TRBV15; clone size: NA; D gene: TRBD1; CDR3 DNA: TGTGCCACCAGCAGCGGGACAGGGATTGGCTACACCTTC; CDR3 protein: CATSSGTGIGYTF
J gene: TRBJ2-2; V gene: TRBV7-9; clone size: NA; D gene: TRBD2; CDR3 DNA: TGTGCCAGCAGCCCAGGCCACCTCGGGGGGGTCCGGGCCGGGGAGCTGTTTTTT; CDR3 protein: CASSPGHLGGVRAGELFF
J gene: TRBJ1-1; V gene: TRBV6-5; clone size: NA; D gene: NA; CDR3 DNA: TGTGCCAGCAGCCACGGGTTGGGCAAGAACACTGAAGCTTTCTTT; CDR3 protein: CASSHGLGKNTEAFF
J gene: TRBJ2-1; V gene: TRBV5-1; clone size: once; D gene: NA; CDR3 DNA: TGCGCCAGCAGCTTGACAGGGTTCTCCTACAATGAGCAGTTCTTC; CDR3 protein: CASSLTGFSYNEQFF
J gene: TRBJ1-2; V gene: TRBV27; clone size: NA; D gene: NA; CDR3 DNA: TGTGCCAGCAGGGGGGTTGGTGGGGGCTATGGCTACACCTTC; CDR3 protein: CASRGVGGGYGYTF
J gene: TRBJ2-3; V gene: TRBV2; clone size: NA; D gene: NA; CDR3 DNA: TGTGCCAGCAGTTTACAGGAAACTAGCACAGATACGCAGTATTTT; CDR3 protein: CASSLQETSTDTQYF
J gene: TRBJ2-7; V gene: TRBV4-3; clone size: NA; D gene: NA; CDR3 DNA: TGCGCCAGCAGCCAAGATCGGCCATTCGACGAGCAGTACTTC; CDR3 protein: CASSQDRPFDEQYF
J gene: TRBJ1-5; V gene: TRBV9; clone size: NA; D gene: TRBD1; CDR3 DNA: TGTGCCAGCAGCGGAGCAGGGGGACGTCAGCCCCAGCATTTT; CDR3 protein: CASSGAGGRQPQHF
J gene: TRBJ2-5; V gene: TRBV7-3; clone size: once; D gene: NA; CDR3 DNA: TGTGCCAGCAGTCTGGCAGGGTCGCGAGAGACCCAGTACTTC; CDR3 protein: CASSLAGSRETQYF
J gene: TRBJ2-7; V gene: TRBV5-8; clone size: NA; D gene: TRBD1; CDR3 DNA: TGTGCCAGCAGCGCTTGGGGACAGGGGTCCTACGAGCAGTACTTC; CDR3 protein: CASSAWGQGSYEQYF
J gene: TRBJ1-1; V gene: TRBV6-5; clone size: NA; D gene: NA; CDR3 DNA: TGTGCCAGCAGTTATAGGAGGGGGACGGAGAACACTGAAGCTTTCTTT; CDR3 protein: CASSYRRGTENTEAFF
J gene: TRBJ1-6; V gene: TRBV19; clone size: NA; D gene: NA; CDR3 DNA: TGTGCCAGTAGCGACCGGGGCAGTTCTGGTAATTCACCCCTCCACTTT; CDR3 protein: CASSDRGSSGNSPLHF
J gene: TRBJ2-5; V gene: TRBV2; clone size: NA; D gene: TRBD1; CDR3 DNA: TGTGCCAGCAGGAGGGGACAGGGGCTCCAAGAGACCCAGTACTTC; CDR3 protein: CASRRGQGLQETQYF
J gene: TRBJ1-3; V gene: TRBV9; clone size: NA; D gene: NA; CDR3 DNA: TGTGCCAGCAGCGTAGGAGTGCTTGTGAGCTCTGGAAACACCATATATTTT; CDR3 protein: CASSVGVLVSSGNTIYF
J gene: TRBJ2-7; V gene: TRBV12-5; clone size: NA; D gene: TRBD1; CDR3 DNA: TGTGCTAGTGGTTTGACGTTGAGGGGGCACAGCTCCTACGAGCAGTACTTC; CDR3 protein: CASGLTLRGHSSYEQYF
J gene: TRBJ2-3; V gene: TRBV7-2; clone size: NA; D gene: NA; CDR3 DNA: TGTGCCAGCAGTACCGCGGCGGGGCGGAATCCCCCCACGCAGTATTTT; CDR3 protein: CASSTAAGRNPPTQYF
J gene: TRBJ2-7; V gene: TRBV27; clone size: NA; D gene: NA; CDR3 DNA: TGTGCCAGCAGTTATCGGGCACCTCCATCCTACGAGCAGTACTTC; CDR3 protein: CASSYRAPPSYEQYF
J gene: TRBJ1-6; V gene: TRBV5-1; clone size: NA; D gene: TRBD1; CDR3 DNA: TGCGCCAGCAGCCCCCGACAGGGGAGGTCCTATAATTCACCCCTCCACTTT; CDR3 protein: CASSPRQGRSYNSPLHF
J gene: TRBJ1-2; V gene: TRBV7-9; clone size: once; D gene: TRBD1; CDR3 DNA: TGTGCCAGCAGCCAGGGACAGACCGGACTTTATGGCTACACCTTC; CDR3 protein: CASSQGQTGLYGYTF
J gene: TRBJ2-7; V gene: TRBV5-1; clone size: NA; D gene: TRBD1; CDR3 DNA: TGCGCCAGCAGCACAGAGACAGGGTATACCTACGAGCAGTACTTC; CDR3 protein: CASSTETGYTYEQYF
J gene: TRBJ2-7; V gene: TRBV7-2; clone size: NA; D gene: TRBD2; CDR3 DNA: TGTGCCAGCAGCTTAATAGCCCCTAACGGACTAGTCCCCATACGAGAGCAGTACTTC; CDR3 protein: CASSLIAPNGLVPIREQYF
J gene: TRBJ2-7; V gene: TRBV14; clone size: NA; D gene: TRBD1; CDR3 DNA: TGTGCCAGCAGCCAAGGGGACAGGGAGAACGAGCAGTACTTC; CDR3 protein: CASSQGDRENEQYF
J gene: TRBJ1-2; V gene: TRBV6-5; clone size: NA; D gene: NA; CDR3 DNA: TGTGCCAGCAGCGACCCGGGGAGAGGATGGGCGGGCTACACCTTC; CDR3 protein: CASSDPGRGWAGYTF
J gene: TRBJ2-3; V gene: TRBV5-1; clone size: NA; D gene: NA; CDR3 DNA: TGCGCCAGCAGCTTCGGGGGCCTCACAGATACGCAGTATTTT; CDR3 protein: CASSFGGLTDTQYF
J gene: TRBJ1-5; V gene: TRBV11-3; clone size: NA; D gene: NA; CDR3 DNA: TGTGCCAGCAGCCCCAGGCCCTTACACGTAGGGAATCATAGCAATCAGCCCCAGCATTTT; CDR3 protein: CASSPRPLHVGNHSNQPQHF
J gene: TRBJ2-3; V gene: TRBV11-2; clone size: NA; D gene: TRBD2; CDR3 DNA: TGTGCCAGCAGCTTAGACCTTCCGGGACTAGCGGGGTACGATACGCAGTATTTT; CDR3 protein: CASSLDLPGLAGYDTQYF
J gene: TRBJ2-1; V gene: TRBV2; clone size: NA; D gene: NA; CDR3 DNA: TGTGCCAGCAGTCTCACTCGGGACGGGGGCAATGAGCAGTTCTTC; CDR3 protein: CASSLTRDGGNEQFF
J gene: TRBJ2-5; V gene: TRBV7-8; clone size: NA; D gene: NA; CDR3 DNA: TGTGCCAGCAGCTTACAAGAGACCCAGTACTTC; CDR3 protein: CASSLQETQYF